This T cell receptor (beta chain) was profiled in a study of blood T cell repertoires in COVID-19. Overall study context: The United States, Italy and Spain were the sources of the acute and convalescent COVID-19 samples. PBMCs, B-cell-depleted T cells, or T cells provided the cDNA or gDNA that made up the material.

Unmatched junction bases numbered 7, after V lost 6 bases and J lost 8 bases. Germline assignment: CDR1 SQVTM and CDR2 ANQGSEA. This CDR3 contains 12 residues. Authors' data handling: Amplifying reference gene primers gave estimates of nucleated cell counts. The assay was immunoSEQ multiplex PCR, and TCRdb's table has in-frame clones only and misses some. The D gene and trimming were derived from the DNA, and the V and J assignments and clone size from that table. The sample includes roughly 150,000 clones, approximately 82% of them seen just once. Sequenced material: peripheral blood. This chain joins TRBV29-1 and TRBJ1-2, with TRBD1 identical over 9 bases. This clonotype originated in a woman aged 45-65 years in a cohort sampled during active or convalescent COVID-19. Written as DNA, the CDR3 is TGCAGCGTGGCCCGGACAGGGGACGGCTACACCTTC. Translation gives CSVARTGDGYTF.